These T cell receptor beta chains were read from a single sample in a study of OX40 agonist ivuxolimab in advanced cancers. Measured with immunoSEQ multiplex PCR; TCRdb has only the in-frame clones, and not every one. This repertoire shows approximately 96,000 clones, about 90% found once; its top ten account for about 1.5%. Material: CD4+ or CD8+ T cells sorted from blood, obtained in a trial of the OX40 agonist ivuxolimab. These receptors were obtained from an adult with an advanced solid tumor such as melanoma, head and neck, liver or kidney cancer. Each CDR3 is given with its conserved first and last residue. A D gene is named only where the DNA matches it firmly. Only some rows state a clone size, as once, few, many or a class for expanded clones.

d_call j_call clone_size v_call cdr3_nt cdr3_aa
TRBD2 TRBJ2-1 . TRBV7-9 TGTGCCAGCAGCTTAGCGGTAGCGGGAGGGATCATGAATGAGCAGTTCTTC CASSLAVAGGIMNEQFF
TRBD1 TRBJ1-1 . TRBV4-3 TGCGCCAGCAGCCAAGCAGGCCAGGGGGCCGGTCGTCGGACTGAAGCTTTCTTT CASSQAGQGAGRRTEAFF
. TRBJ2-7 . TRBV19 TGTGCCAGTAGTAGGGCAGGATGGATCCATGATCAGTACTTC CASSRAGWIHDQYF
TRBD1 TRBJ2-5 . TRBV11-2 TGTGCCAGCAGCTTTTACAGGGGCCAAGAGACCCAGTACTTC CASSFYRGQETQYF
. TRBJ2-7 . TRBV7-8 TGTGCCAGCAGCTCCTTGATAGACTACGAGCAGTACTTC CASSSLIDYEQYF
. TRBJ1-2 . TRBV9 TGTGCCAGCAGCGTAGACGGGGACCCCTATGGCTACACCTTC CASSVDGDPYGYTF
TRBD1 TRBJ1-2 . TRBV30 TGTGCCTGGAGCCCAGGACAGGGGGCCAACTATGGCTACACCTTC CAWSPGQGANYGYTF
TRBD2 TRBJ2-3 . TRBV27 TGTGCCAGCAGAAGACTAGCGGGAGTTAGCACAGATACGCAGTATTTT CASRRLAGVSTDTQYF
. TRBJ1-1 . TRBV19 TGTGCCAGTAGTATAGGCGAGGGGGTCACTGAAGCTTTCTTT CASSIGEGVTEAFF
TRBD2 TRBJ2-5 . TRBV5-8 TGTGCCAGCAGGGGGTTGGCGGGAGCGGGGGAGACCCAGTACTTC CASRGLAGAGETQYF
. TRBJ2-7 few TRBV5-8 TGTGCCAGCAGCGATAACAAGTACTCCTACGAGCAGTACTTC CASSDNKYSYEQYF
. TRBJ2-4 . TRBV21-1 TGTGCCAGCAGCAAAGTCGGGGAGTCCAAAAACATTCAGTACTTC CASSKVGESKNIQYF
TRBD2 TRBJ2-3 . TRBV27 TGTGCCAGCAGTTTAAATAGCGGGCCGGGCACAGATACGCAGTATTTT CASSLNSGPGTDTQYF
. TRBJ2-7 . TRBV4-2 TGTGCCAGCAGCCAAGGAATTGCAGGGGCGCCTTACGAGCAGTACTTC CASSQGIAGAPYEQYF
. TRBJ1-2 . TRBV6-1 TGTGCCAGCACCTTAGACAGGAACTATGGCTACACCTTC CASTLDRNYGYTF
. TRBJ2-5 . TRBV11-3 TGTGCCAGCAGTTCTCTCGTGCCCCAAGAGACCCAGTACTTC CASSSLVPQETQYF
. TRBJ2-1 . TRBV2 TGTGCCAGCAGGGGGAGGAGGGGCGACAATGAGCAGTTCTTC CASRGRRGDNEQFF
. TRBJ2-7 few TRBV7-2 TGTGCCAGCAGCCGGACCTACGAGCAGTACTTC CASSRTYEQYF
TRBD1 TRBJ2-7 . TRBV6-6 TGTGCCAGCATTGAACAGGGGATCCCCTACGAGCAGTACTTC CASIEQGIPYEQYF
. TRBJ1-3 . TRBV5-8 TGTGCCAGCAGCTCGCCGGGCGGGTTTACTGGAAACACCATATATTTT CASSSPGGFTGNTIYF
. TRBJ2-7 . TRBV5-4 TGTGCCAGCAGGGAATGGGACACAGCCTACGAGCAGTACTTC CASREWDTAYEQYF
. TRBJ1-6 . TRBV5-1 TGCGCCAGCACTAATTCCCTCCCCAGATTCACCTATAATTCACCCCTCCACTTT CASTNSLPRFTYNSPLHF
. TRBJ2-2 . TRBV11-2 TGTGCCAGCAGCCCTCTCAGGGGCACCGGGGAGCTGTTTTTT CASSPLRGTGELFF
. TRBJ2-1 . TRBV11-2 TGTGCCAGCAGCTTAGGCTATGAGCAGTTCTTC CASSLGYEQFF